A selection of T cell receptor beta chains follows, all from one sample in a study of cytomegalovirus exposure and HLA in healthy donors. Sequencing was performed with immunoSEQ multiplex PCR; in TCRdb, only in-frame clones are kept and a portion is missing. The sample includes 150,000 to 200,000 clones, about three quarters of them seen just once. Sequencing was performed on PBMCs. The source is a woman aged 35 to 49 in good health and CMV-seronegative. Both conserved end residues are part of each CDR3. The order of the fields is D gene, J gene, V gene, CDR3 protein. A D gene is named only where the DNA matches it firmly.

-	TRBJ2-5	TRBV18	CASSTGQETQYF
TRBD2	TRBJ2-2	TRBV27	CATTPELWEGNTGELFF
-	TRBJ2-3	TRBV19	CASSFRGSSTDTQYF
TRBD2	TRBJ2-1	TRBV7-7	CASSRGTSGRFSNEQFF
TRBD2	TRBJ2-3	TRBV5-1	CASSFLGLAGGPTDTQYF
-	TRBJ1-1	TRBV11-2	CASSLEARNTEAFF
TRBD1	TRBJ1-4	TRBV5-4	CASSQETGGNEKLFF
TRBD1	TRBJ2-5	TRBV5-8	CASSSRQGQETQYF
-	TRBJ1-4	TRBV28	CASSLWADEKLFF
-	TRBJ1-5	TRBV21-1	CASSKQQGNQPQHF
TRBD1	TRBJ1-2	TRBV27	CASSLFLIGTGVYGYTF
-	TRBJ2-3	TRBV5-1	CASSLALGGSTDTQYF